A single sample is the source of the 18 T cell receptor beta chains below, sequenced in a study of blood T cell repertoires in COVID-19. The repertoire was sequenced with immunoSEQ multiplex PCR; TCRdb's copy has only in-frame clones and lacks some. Of 90,000 to 150,000 clones in the sample, over 75% are singletons; the top ten hold about a tenth. The sample was peripheral blood. The source of these receptors is a man at least 80 years old with acute or convalescent COVID-19.

This chain joins TRBV6-1 and TRBJ2-3, with D possibly TRBD2 on 5 matching bases. The CDR3 is made up of 13 amino acids. V dropped 2 bases and J dropped 5 bases, with 8 bases sitting between them. Germline CDR1 reads MNHNS; CDR2 reads SASEGT. The CDR3 nucleotides read TGTGCCAGCAGTGAATTTCGGGAAGATACGCAGTATTTT. Translation: CASSEFREDTQYF.

This clone appeared once. The chain links TRBV5-1 to TRBJ1-1, with D unclear. The CDR3 sequence is 15 residues long. Germline values: CDR1 SGHRS, CDR2 YFSETQ. Trimming pared 0 bases from V and 3 bases from J, leaving 12 bases between. In DNA, the CDR3 is TGCGCCAGCAGCTTGGTTCGCACTCCCGACACTGAAGCTTTCTTT. Translation: CASSLVRTPDTEAFF.

The chain recombines TRBV9 with TRBJ1-2; D gene ambiguous. Germline V CDR1 and CDR2: SGDLS, YYNGEE. The CDR3 consists of 12 residues. The ends were cut back, 2 bases at V and 7 bases at J, with 9 bases in the middle. This CDR3 reads CASSVNGAGYTF. The DNA of the CDR3 is TGTGCCAGCAGCGTCAACGGTGCTGGCTACACCTTC.

CDR3 sequence (DNA): TGTGCCAGCAGCCACGGGACTAGCGGGGGCCTCATCCCGGTCTACGAGCAGTACTTC. Translation gives CASSHGTSGGLIPVYEQYF. The V gene is TRBV3-1 (or the pseudogene TRBV3-2), the J gene TRBJ2-7; 14 nucleotides align to TRBD2. The CDR3 is 19 residues long. Germline CDR1 and CDR2: LGHDT and YNNKEL (reference sequence). V lost 3 bases and J lost 3; bases outside the gene matches: 13.

The chain joins TRBV28 to TRBJ2-5; TRBD1 might be the D (5 bases). Trimming left V 10 bases short and J 1 base short, with 16 bases between. Germline V gene sequence: CDR1 MDHEN, CDR2 SYDVKM. This CDR3 is 14 amino acids long. The CDR3 loop is CAIYTGQPQETQYF. CDR3 sequence (DNA): TGTGCCATCTACACCGGACAACCCCAAGAGACCCAGTACTTC. The complete variable domain, with remaining parts taken from reference TRBV28 and TRBJ2-5, reads DVKVTQSSRYLVKRTGEKVFLECVQDMDHENMFWYRQDPGLGLRLIYFSYDVKMKEKGDIPEGYSVSREKKERFSLILESASTNQTSMYLCAIYTGQPQETQYFGPGTRLLVL.

The chain recombines TRBV6-2 or TRBV6-3 with TRBJ2-1; 11 positions agree with TRBD1. The J segment lost 6 bases and the V segment lost 4 bases, leaving 2 bases of the junction unmatched. The CDR3 length is 14 residues. Germline CDR1 reads MNHEY; CDR2 reads SVGEGT. DNA for the CDR3: TGTGCCAGCAGTTCCGGACAGGGGGCCAATGAGCAGTTCTTC. Its translation is CASSSGQGANEQFF.

The chain couples TRBV18 to TRBJ2-5; 7 bases fit TRBD1. The CDR3 loop spans 14 amino acids. Germline trimming cut 3 bases from V and 3 bases from J; bases unmatched to any gene: 4. Per the germline V gene, CDR1 is KGHSH and CDR2 is LQKENI. This CDR3 reads CASSPTGTEETQYF. The DNA for the CDR3 is TGTGCCAGCTCACCTACCGGGACAGAAGAGACCCAGTACTTC.

This sequence joins TRBV29-1 and TRBJ2-2, with D possibly TRBD1 on 5 matching bases. Germline loops: CDR1 SQVTM, CDR2 ANQGSEA. The V end lost 7 bases, the J end lost 4 bases, and 16 bases lay between the germline ends. The CDR3 covers 14 residues. CDR3 in DNA: TGCAGCGCCGGTAGGGGTGGCAGCACCGGGGAGCTGTTTTTT. This translates into CSAGRGGSTGELFF.

The chain links TRBV9 to TRBJ1-6, with D possibly matching TRBD1 (6 bases). Germline CDR1 SGDLS, CDR2 YYNGEE. Trimming removed 0 bases from V and 4 bases from J, with 8 bases in between. This CDR3 contains 15 residues. CDR3 loop: CASSVGGQYNSPLHF. For the CDR3, the DNA is TGTGCCAGCAGCGTAGGGGGGCAGTATAATTCACCCCTCCACTTT.

The chain has TRBV6-5 and TRBJ1-1, with 7 nucleotides matching TRBD1. Germline V CDR1 and CDR2: MNHEY, SVGAGI. This CDR3 is 12 amino acids long. CDR3 DNA: TGTGCGGGCAGACAGGGCCACACTGAAGCTTTCTTT. Protein product: CAGRQGHTEAFF.

The chain recombines TRBV12-3 or TRBV12-4 with TRBJ1-5; D ambiguous. Trimming pared 2 bases from V and 7 bases from J, leaving 6 bases between. The CDR3 sequence is 12 residues long. The CDR3 reads CASSLQIQPQHF. DNA for the CDR3: TGTGCCAGCAGTTTACAGATCCAGCCCCAGCATTTT.

The CDR3 is CASSPSTSSGGRTQETQYF. The CDR3 DNA reads as TGTGCCAGCAGCCCGTCTACGTCGTCGGGGGGGAGGACCCAAGAGACCCAGTACTTC. The chain links TRBV5-5 to TRBJ2-5, with 8 bases lining up with TRBD2. CDR3 length: 19 amino acids. J lost 1 base, V lost 4 bases, and 18 bases had no gene match. Germline CDR1 and CDR2: SGHKS and YYEKEE (reference sequence). Based on the CDR3 plus reference TRBV5-5 and TRBJ2-5, the full variable domain is DAGVTQSPTHLIKTRGQQVTLRCSPISGHKSVSWYQQVLGQGPQFIFQYYEKEERGRGNFPDRFSARQFPNYSSELNVNALLLGDSALYLCASSPSTSSGGRTQETQYFGPGTRLLVL.

V gene TRBV10-3 combines with J gene TRBJ1-3, with 9 bases lining up with TRBD1. The CDR3 covers 17 residues. Trimming at V came to 0 bases and at J to 0 bases, leaving 3 bases not matched to a gene. Per germline, CDR1 ENHRY and CDR2 SYGVKD. The CDR3 DNA is TGTGCCATCAGTGAGTCGAGGACAGGGGTCTCTGGAAACACCATATATTTT. Translation gives CAISESRTGVSGNTIYF.

CDR3 in amino acids: CAWSKQGKQPQHF. The CDR3 nucleotides are TGTGCCTGGAGTAAACAGGGGAAACAGCCCCAGCATTTT. This chain connects TRBV30 to TRBJ1-5; 7 nucleotides align to TRBD1. The length of the CDR3 is 13 residues. Germline values: CDR1 GTSNPN, CDR2 SVGIG (reference sequence). Losses at the gene ends were 2 bases for V and 7 bases for J; bases not matched to a gene: 5. Combining the CDR3 with reference TRBV30 and TRBJ1-5 gives the whole variable domain SQTIHQWPATLVQPVGSPLSLECTVEGTSNPNLYWYRQAAGRGLQLLFYSVGIGQISSEVPQNLSASRPQDRQFILSSKKLLLSDSGFYLCAWSKQGKQPQHFGDGTRLSIL.

This chain connects TRBV3-1 (or the pseudogene TRBV3-2) to TRBJ2-7; 7 bases line up with TRBD2. The V and J ends lost 5 bases and 7 bases, in that order; junction bases with no gene match: 2. The CDR3 has 11 amino acids. In germline, CDR1 is LGHDT, CDR2 YNNKEL (reference sequence). This CDR3 reads CASSGREEQYF. The CDR3 DNA sequence: TGTGCCAGCAGCGGGCGGGAGGAGCAGTACTTC.

The CDR3 is CAISQALPSGGEIGELFF. The CDR3 region has the DNA TGTGCCATCAGCCAAGCCCTCCCTAGCGGGGGGGAAATCGGGGAGCTGTTTTTT. The rearrangement links TRBV10-3 to TRBJ2-2, with TRBD2 identical over 12 bases. The CDR3 has 18 residues. J was trimmed by 7 bases and V by 6 bases; bases with no gene match: 15. The germline gives CDR1 ENHRY, CDR2 SYGVKD.

The chain carries TRBV6-4 and TRBJ1-2; 10 bases line up with TRBD1. This CDR3 is 15 amino acids long. V was clipped by 3 bases and J by 7 bases; unmatched bases: 8. Germline V gene lookup returns CDR1 MRHNA and CDR2 SNTAGT. The CDR3 sequence: CASSESFGTGAGYTF. DNA of the CDR3: TGTGCCAGCAGTGAGTCTTTCGGGACAGGGGCTGGCTACACCTTC.

The V call is TRBV4-2, the J call TRBJ2-7; 7 positions match TRBD1. Germline CDR1 reads LGHNA; CDR2 reads YNFKEQ. The CDR3 has 13 amino acids. J gave up 3 bases and V 5 bases, and 4 bases lay outside the gene matches. The CDR3 protein is CASSADRYYEQYF. As DNA, the CDR3 is TGTGCCAGCAGCGCGGACAGGTACTACGAGCAGTACTTC.